This T cell receptor (beta chain) was recovered during a study of neoadjuvant anti-PD-1 for oral cavity cancer (dated by TCRdb to the early 2020s). For the study in its entirety: Before curative-intent surgical resection, most patients were given three to four biweekly doses of nivolumab at 3 mg/kg. For patients who did not progress, a fourth nivolumab dose was given around day 43, followed by definitive surgical resection on days 50-56. Patients with complete response, partial response or stable disease by RECIST 1.1 were defined as responders, whereas patients with progression were defined as non-responders. A roughly 33% response rate was observed in the parent correlative cohort, in which about a dozen patients were included.

The time point label of this sample denotes: after neoadjuvant nivolumab, at surgical resection. The patients had newly diagnosed stage II-IVA oral cavity squamous cell carcinoma and had not received any prior systemic or radiation treatment. The cohort was composed of patients with HPV-negative, locally advanced oral cavity squamous cell carcinoma. Peripheral blood mononuclear cells were analyzed directly and were not maintained or expanded in culture. The samples were drawn from a longitudinal correlative study tied to a single-arm phase II trial testing neoadjuvant nivolumab in oral cavity squamous cell carcinoma. Subject-matched pre- and post-treatment PBMCs and tumors from three responders and three non-responders underwent genomic DNA-based TCRbeta sequencing. Peripheral blood mononuclear cells were drawn once before nivolumab treatment and a second time after treatment, when surgery took place. The Maxwell RSC DNA from Cells kit was used to extract genomic DNA from PBMCs.

The CDR3 measures 14 amino acids from cysteine to phenylalanine. Just the 42-base CDR3 DNA is kept, in frame starting at base 1. Relative to germline, V is 4 bases shorter and J is 8 bases shorter, with 18 bases between their ends. The germline V gene sets CDR1 to SQVTM and CDR2 to ANQGSEA. Turning to this clone: Its antigen is still unknown. No much larger clone is present one base from it, and per-base qualities are unavailable.

Here is what the overall study found, with its caveats: After neoadjuvant nivolumab, T cell clonality (Gini index) in PBMCs was significantly higher in non-responders than in responders. The TCR analyses had only a few patients in each response group, and the authors called for validation in larger cohorts. Higher pretreatment blood Treg/Th17 ratios correlated with both higher pretreatment blood TCRbeta clonality and lower post-treatment tumor TCRbeta clonality.

For deep sequencing, each PBMC sample was run in six replicates, with libraries mostly built from around 500 ng of input genomic DNA. Following the manufacturer's instructions, the team built TCRbeta libraries using the immunoSEQ hsTCRbeta kit. Sequencing of the completed libraries took place using an Illumina NovaSeq 6000 S4 flow cell after they had been pooled to around 3 nM. The study's own analysis went as follows. The immunoSEQ Analyzer handled quality control and preprocessing of the raw data. The analysis was limited to productive rearrangements, and each clonotype was defined by a unique CDR3 amino acid sequence. Repertoire clonality was estimated as the Gini-Simpson index, computed with the R package tcR. Gini indices were compared with Student's t test, and associations with tumor size change were assessed by Pearson correlation. Sourced from immuneACCESS, this table was stored by TCRdb with only in-frame sequences that have V and J called. A share of the clones is absent; for the studies checked, an unresolved V gene accounts for under half, and the remainder has no known explanation. V, J and clone size derive from that table, while D and trimming were established from the DNA sequence. Present in this sample are over 60,000 clones, 86% of which were seen just once. The ten biggest clones cover around 3% of the sample.

The V and J genes are TRBV29-1 and TRBJ2-1; the D call is possibly TRBD1 or TRBD2, each sharing 5 bases. The sequence was collected from a person between 35 and 79 years old with oral cavity squamous cell carcinoma. This specimen consisted of PBMCs, obtained after nivolumab (anti-PD-1) treatment. The nucleotide sequence reads as follows: TGCAGCGTTGGGGGACCCACCCGGCGGGATGAGCAGTTCTTC. It codes for CSVGGPTRRDEQFF.